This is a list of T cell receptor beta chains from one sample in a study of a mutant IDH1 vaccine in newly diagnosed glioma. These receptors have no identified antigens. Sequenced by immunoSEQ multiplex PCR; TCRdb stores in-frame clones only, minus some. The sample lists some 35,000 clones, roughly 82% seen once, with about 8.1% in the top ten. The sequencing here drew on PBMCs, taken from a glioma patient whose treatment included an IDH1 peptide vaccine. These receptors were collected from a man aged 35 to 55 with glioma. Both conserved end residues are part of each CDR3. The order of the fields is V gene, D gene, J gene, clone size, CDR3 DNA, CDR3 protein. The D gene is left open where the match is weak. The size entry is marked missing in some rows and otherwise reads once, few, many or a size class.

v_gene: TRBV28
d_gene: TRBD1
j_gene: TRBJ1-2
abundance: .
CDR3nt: TGTGCCAGCAGTGACCGACAGGGCCTCATTCAGATATATGGCTACACCTTC
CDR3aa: CASSDRQGLIQIYGYTF

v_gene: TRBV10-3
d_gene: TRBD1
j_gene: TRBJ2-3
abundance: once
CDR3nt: TGTGCCATCAGGGTTGGGACAGGGACAGATACGCAGTATTTT
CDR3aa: CAIRVGTGTDTQYF

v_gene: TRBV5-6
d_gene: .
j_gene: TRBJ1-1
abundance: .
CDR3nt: TGTGCCAGCAGCTTTGCGGGACGGAAGAACACTGAAGCTTTCTTT
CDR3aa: CASSFAGRKNTEAFF

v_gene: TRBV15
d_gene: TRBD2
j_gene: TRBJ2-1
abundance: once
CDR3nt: TGTGCCACCAGCGGACTAGCGGGAGCCTCAAATGAGCAGTTCTTC
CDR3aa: CATSGLAGASNEQFF

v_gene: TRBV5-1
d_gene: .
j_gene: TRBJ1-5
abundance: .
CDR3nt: TGCGCCAGCAGCCTGGGAGGTGGTAGCAATCAGCCCCAGCATTTT
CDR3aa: CASSLGGGSNQPQHF

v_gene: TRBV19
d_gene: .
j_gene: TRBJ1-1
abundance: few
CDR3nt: TGTGCCAGTAGTATAGCTATGAACACTGAAGCTTTCTTT
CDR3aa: CASSIAMNTEAFF

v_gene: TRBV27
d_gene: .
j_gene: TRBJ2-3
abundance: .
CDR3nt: TGTGCCAGCAGGGGTCAGCGGCCGGTGGATACGCAGTATTTT
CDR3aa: CASRGQRPVDTQYF

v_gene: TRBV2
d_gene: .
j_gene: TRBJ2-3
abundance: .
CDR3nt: TGTGCCAGCAGTGAGCGTAGCGCTAGCACAGATACGCAGTATTTT
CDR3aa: CASSERSASTDTQYF

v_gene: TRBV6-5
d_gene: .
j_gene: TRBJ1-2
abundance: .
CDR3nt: TGTGCCAGCAGTTACTCCTACCAGTCTAACTATGGCTACACCTTC
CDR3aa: CASSYSYQSNYGYTF

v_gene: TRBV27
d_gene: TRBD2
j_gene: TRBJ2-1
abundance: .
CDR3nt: TGTGCCAGCAGTTTATCAACTAGCGGGAAGGGGAGTGAGCAGTTCTTC
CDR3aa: CASSLSTSGKGSEQFF

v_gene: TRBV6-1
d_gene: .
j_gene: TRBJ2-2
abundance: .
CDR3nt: TGTGCCAGCAGTGGTAACAGGGTAGGCGAGAACACCGGGGAGCTGTTTTTT
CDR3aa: CASSGNRVGENTGELFF

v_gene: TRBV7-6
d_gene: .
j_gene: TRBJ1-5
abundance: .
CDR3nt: TGTGCCAGCAGCTTAACACAGGGACTCAATCAGCCCCAGCATTTT
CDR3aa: CASSLTQGLNQPQHF